Listed here is a single T cell receptor beta chain. No antigen is known for it. Produced via immunoSEQ multiplex PCR; TCRdb's table is partial and in-frame only. The data contain about 12,000 clones, roughly 71% of them seen just once; the ten biggest clones take up approximately 7.5%. CDR3 size: 12 residues. The V and J ends lost 1 base and 3 bases respectively, with 3 bases between them. Per the germline V gene, CDR1 is LGHDT and CDR2 is YNNKEL (reference sequence). The record originates from a study of CD4 T cells in relation to SARS-CoV-2 and coronaviruses. General study findings and limits: In around 60% of donors, memory CD4+ clonotypes crossrecognized SARS-CoV-2 and at least one common cold coronavirus spike.

Unexposed donor CD4+ T cells date from about 2011-2018, before the COVID-19 pandemic. After roughly 9 days of culture, CD4+ T cells were isolated. Sequencing was done on a sample of CD4+ T cells from PBMCs, cultured in vitro. This chain links TRBV3-1 (or the pseudogene TRBV3-2) with TRBJ1-2; unclear D gene. The TCR was taken from a human donor in good health. The CDR3, as DNA: TGTGCCAGCAGCCAAGGAGACTATGGCTACACCTTC. Translated: CASSQGDYGYTF.